These 17 T cell receptor beta chains were sequenced from one sample in a study. TCRdb re-called the 5' RACE reads through MiXCR, storing one row per CDR3 protein. Here the sample spans around 5,600 distinct CDR3 sequences, 35% to 40% being singletons. Sequenced: memory CD4+ T cells sorted from blood. Stated subset: memory CD4+ T cells, CD4+CD45RO+CD25-. These receptors were obtained from a female donor with breast cancer.

The chain has TRBV5-6 and TRBJ2-7, with TRBD2 as a possible D gene (5 bases). The CDR3 has 18 amino acids. Germline V gene sequence: CDR1 SGHDT, CDR2 YYEEEE. Trimming removed 4 bases from V and 3 bases from J, with 26 bases in between. CDR3 nucleotide sequence: TGTGCCAGCAGCCCTGGTTTCGGGGAGTGGGCCAATATCTACGAGCAGTACTTC. Amino acid sequence: CASSPGFGEWANIYEQYF. Based on the CDR3 plus reference TRBV5-6 and TRBJ2-7, the full variable domain is DAGVTQSPTHLIKTRGQQVTLRCSPKSGHDTVSWYQQALGQGPQFIFQYYEEEERQRGNFPDRFSGHQFPNYSSELNVNALLLGDSALYLCASSPGFGEWANIYEQYFGPGTRLTVT.

This clonotype was counted a few times. The chain has TRBV6-5 and TRBJ2-3; D perhaps matches TRBD2 (6 bases). Per the germline V gene, CDR1 is MNHEY and CDR2 is SVGAGI. The CDR3 totals 12 residues. V was trimmed by 10 bases and J by 5 bases, leaving 13 bases between them. The CDR3 coding sequence is TGTGCCACCCTAAGTAGCGGAGATACGCAGTATTTT. Translating it yields CATLSSGDTQYF.

The chain links TRBV7-2 to TRBJ2-3; 8 bases agree with TRBD2. J was trimmed by 4 bases and V by 1 base; bases with no gene match: 10. The germline V gene has CDR1 SGHTA and CDR2 FQGNSA. The CDR3 spans 17 residues. The chain's CDR3 is CASSLGGTAGVADTQYF. The CDR3 DNA sequence: TGTGCCAGCAGCTTAGGGGGCACAGCGGGAGTCGCAGATACGCAGTATTTT.

This clonotype was counted between two and nine times. V and J are TRBV7-2 and TRBJ2-1, with D unclear. V was clipped by 0 bases and J by 5 bases, with 14 bases between them. This CDR3 is built from 16 residues. CDR1 and CDR2 from the germline V gene are SGHTA and FQGNSA. The CDR3 loop reads CASSLAVTLPHNEQFF. CDR3 sequence (DNA): TGTGCCAGCAGCTTAGCCGTGACACTGCCCCACAATGAGCAGTTCTTC. Supplemented by reference TRBV7-2 and TRBJ2-1, the full variable domain reads GAGVSQSPSNKVTEKGKDVELRCDPISGHTALYWYRQSLGQGLEFLIYFQGNSAPDKSGLPSDRFSAERTGGSVSTLTIQRTQQEDSAVYLCASSLAVTLPHNEQFFGPGTRLTVL.

This clonotype was detected ten times or more. This chain connects TRBV7-3 to TRBJ2-2; no definite D call. V was trimmed by 1 base and J by 1 base, leaving 10 bases between them. Looked up from germline, CDR1 is SGHTA and CDR2 is FQGTGA. This CDR3 comprises 16 residues. The DNA for the CDR3 is TGTGCCAGCAGCTTAAACGCCAGAAGGAACACCGGGGAGCTGTTTTTT. It specifies CASSLNARRNTGELFF. The entire variable domain, with the rest obtained from reference TRBV7-3 and TRBJ2-2, is as follows: GAGVSQTPSNKVTEKGKYVELRCDPISGHTALYWYRQSLGQGPEFLIYFQGTGAADDSGLPNDRFFAVRPEGSVSTLKIQRTERGDSAVYLCASSLNARRNTGELFFGEGSRLTVL.

This chain joins TRBV6-1 and TRBJ1-6; maybe TRBD1 (5 bases). The V gene lost 7 bases and the J gene lost 8 bases, with 18 bases spanning the gap. CDR1 MNHNS and CDR2 SASEGT come from the germline V gene. This CDR3 comprises 15 residues. CDR3 sequence (DNA): TGTGCCAGCAAGGGCCAATCAGGGAGGGATTCACCCCTCCACTTT. As protein: CASKGQSGRDSPLHF.

V is TRBV4-2 and J is TRBJ2-7; D possibly corresponds to TRBD2 (6 bases). The CDR3 is 15 amino acids. Germline CDR1 reads LGHNA; CDR2 reads YNFKEQ. V lost 1 base to trimming and J lost 6 bases, with 16 bases between them. CDR3 in amino acids: CASSQGSGGVPEQYF. CDR3 sequence (DNA): TGTGCCAGCAGCCAAGGAAGTGGAGGGGTGCCCGAGCAGTACTTC.

The rearrangement joins TRBV24-1 to TRBJ2-7; 8 bases align to TRBD2. CDR1 and CDR2 (germline): KGHDR, SFDVKD. V shed 8 bases and J 0 bases; nucleotides not matched to a gene: 2. The CDR3 has 13 residues. CDR3 amino acids: CATITSGSYEQYF. CDR3 in DNA: TGTGCCACCATCACTAGCGGCTCCTACGAGCAGTACTTC.

In this sample, this clonotype is large. The chain carries TRBV7-3 and TRBJ1-1; D is unclear. Germline CDR1 SGHTA, CDR2 FQGTGA. The CDR3 is 14 residues long. Trimming pared 5 bases from V and 4 bases from J, leaving 14 bases between. The CDR3 DNA reads as TGTGCCAGCAGCGTACGACCGGGATCCACTGAAGCTTTCTTT. Residues: CASSVRPGSTEAFF.

Details on this clonotype: This may stem from a read error, because a much larger clone lies one nucleotide away. The chain uses TRBV5-4 and TRBJ1-5; D unresolved. Germline V gene data show CDR1 as SGHNT and CDR2 as YYREEE (reference sequence). V was clipped by 0 bases and J by 0 bases, with 10 bases between them. This CDR3 region has 16 residues. In DNA form, the CDR3 reads TGTGCCAGCAGCTTGGAGTCGGGCCCTAGCAATCAGCCCCAGCATTTT. It yields the protein CASSLESGPSNQPQHF.

Notes on this clonotype: This may come from a read error, since a much larger clone is one base off. The chain has TRBV15 and TRBJ2-7; D gene ambiguous. Trimming removed 4 bases at V and 3 bases at J, with 4 bases between. The CDR3 has 11 residues. In germline, CDR1 is LNHNV, CDR2 YYDKDF (reference sequence). The CDR3 region has the DNA TGTGCCACCAGCATCCGCTACGAGCAGTACTTC. Protein sequence: CATSIRYEQYF.

This chain connects TRBV7-2 to TRBJ1-2; 7 bases agree with TRBD1. With V trimmed by 5 bases and J by 2 bases, 8 bases remained unmatched. This CDR3 spans 15 amino acids. The germline V gene has CDR1 SGHTA and CDR2 FQGNSA. CDR3 protein: CASSLPGQRNYGYTF. CDR3 nucleotides: TGTGCCAGCAGCCTCCCGGGACAGCGGAACTATGGCTACACCTTC.

The chain combines TRBV24-1 with TRBJ2-1; D is possibly TRBD1 or TRBD2 (5 bases each). Germline V gene data show CDR1 as KGHDR and CDR2 as SFDVKD. The V and J ends lost 0 bases and 6 bases respectively, with 8 bases between them. The CDR3 runs to 14 residues. The CDR3 protein is CATSDLRGPNEQFF. Written as DNA, the CDR3 is TGTGCCACCAGTGATTTGAGGGGACCCAATGAGCAGTTCTTC.

This clonotype was recorded at least ten times. The chain uses TRBV28 and TRBJ2-3; no firm D call. The V end was cut by 3 bases, the J end by 0 bases, with 16 bases between. Germline V lookup: CDR1 MDHEN, CDR2 SYDVKM. This CDR3 region has 17 residues. The CDR3 here is CASSFDRQAYSTDTQYF. The CDR3 DNA is TGTGCCAGCAGTTTTGATCGGCAGGCCTATAGCACAGATACGCAGTATTTT.

In this sample, this clonotype turned up a few times. V and J are TRBV25-1 and TRBJ1-2; D gene unclear. V was cut by 2 bases and J by 3 bases, with 10 bases left in between. Looked up from germline, CDR1 is MGHDK and CDR2 is SYGVNS. This CDR3 has 14 residues. CDR3 coding DNA: TGTGCCAGCAGTGAAGAGGGTTGGGACTATGGCTACACCTTC. Residues: CASSEEGWDYGYTF.

This clonotype is labeled as medium-sized. The chain uses TRBV7-3 and TRBJ2-1; D ambiguous. The germline CDR1 and CDR2 sequences are SGHTA and FQGTGA. This CDR3 is built from 13 residues. V was shortened by 5 bases and J by 5 bases, with 10 bases between the two germline ends. DNA for the CDR3: TGTGCCAGCAGCCCCGGACCTAACAATGAGCAGTTCTTC. Amino acid sequence: CASSPGPNNEQFF.

The chain uses TRBV6-5 and TRBJ2-3; D might be TRBD1 (6 bases). The germline gives CDR1 MNHEY, CDR2 SVGAGI. V shed 2 bases and J shed 3 bases, with 9 bases lying between them. This CDR3 comprises 14 residues. The CDR3 DNA sequence: TGTGCCAGCAGTTACGGGCAGGGGACAGATACGCAGTATTTT. It is translated as CASSYGQGTDTQYF.